These 30 T cell receptor beta chains came from one sample sequenced in a study of T cell changes during pregnancy in multiple sclerosis. Produced via immunoSEQ multiplex PCR; TCRdb's table is partial and in-frame only. This sample has just under 80,000 clones; approximately 92% occur once, and the top ten carry approximately 0.75%. The sample here was peripheral blood, taken in the second trimester of pregnancy. The source is a female donor in good health, enrolled as a control in a pregnancy study.

The rearrangement links TRBV23-1 to TRBJ1-3; 7 bases agree with TRBD1. TRBV23-1 is noted as an ORF with a role that remains uncertain. CDR3 length equals 17 residues. J was trimmed by 0 bases and V by 0 bases; bases with no gene match: 5. CDR3 coding DNA: TGCGCCAGCAGTCAATCGACAGGGACCAGCTCTGGAAACACCATATATTTT. Encoded protein: CASSQSTGTSSGNTIYF.

This clone has a single count. The chain is built from TRBV5-8 and TRBJ2-7; TRBD1 might be the D (6 bases). V lost 4 bases and J 2 bases, leaving 16 bases between the germline ends. The CDR3 has 15 amino acids. The germline V gene encodes CDR1 SGHTS and CDR2 YDEGEE. The DNA for the CDR3 is TGTGCCAGCAGCCTCACCCCACAGGGAACCTACGAGCAGTACTTC. Its translation: CASSLTPQGTYEQYF.

V gene TRBV19 combines with J gene TRBJ1-4, with TRBD1 as a possible D gene (6 bases). The length of the CDR3 is 15 residues. Germline V lookup: CDR1 LNHDA, CDR2 SQIVND (reference sequence). Trimming took off 1 base at V and 4 bases at J, with 10 bases between the two ends. CDR3 loop: CASSIGGGVNEKLFF. The CDR3 DNA follows: TGTGCCAGTAGTATAGGAGGGGGAGTTAATGAAAAACTGTTTTTT.

The rearrangement links TRBV18 to TRBJ2-7; 7 nucleotides align to TRBD1. The V gene end was trimmed by 3 bases and the J gene end by 3 bases; junction bases not matched to a gene: 11. The CDR3 extends over 16 amino acids. Germline V gene data show CDR1 as KGHSH and CDR2 as LQKENI. CDR3 loop: CASSPSGTVKVYEQYF. CDR3 nucleotide sequence: TGTGCCAGCTCACCTTCCGGGACAGTGAAGGTCTACGAGCAGTACTTC. The entire variable domain, with the rest obtained from reference TRBV18 and TRBJ2-7, is as follows: NAGVMQNPRHLVRRRGQEARLRCSPMKGHSHVYWYRQLPEEGLKFMVYLQKENIIDESGMPKERFSAEFPKEGPSILRIQQVVRGDSAAYFCASSPSGTVKVYEQYFGPGTRLTVT.

V gene TRBV9 combines with J gene TRBJ2-5, with TRBD2 identical over 7 bases. Germline CDR1 is SGDLS and CDR2 is YYNGEE. The CDR3 is made up of 13 amino acids. J lost 2 bases, V lost 3 bases, and 1 base had no gene match. CDR3 DNA sequence: TGTGCCAGCAGCGCGCGGGGGCAAGAGACCCAGTACTTC. Protein: CASSARGQETQYF. The variable domain in full, completed from reference TRBV9 and TRBJ2-5, reads DSGVTQTPKHLITATGQRVTLRCSPRSGDLSVYWYQQSLDQGLQFLIQYYNGEERAKGNILERFSAQQFPDLHSELNLSSLELGDSALYFCASSARGQETQYFGPGTRLLVL.

J is TRBJ1-2 and V is TRBV9; D not resolved. The CDR3 is made up of 11 amino acids. Trimming left V 2 bases short and J 9 bases short, with 8 bases between. From germline, CDR1 is SGDLS and CDR2 YYNGEE. CDR3 protein: CASSVAGSYTF. CDR3 DNA: TGTGCCAGCAGCGTCGCGGGTAGCTACACCTTC.

In this sample, this clone turned up once. The chain joins TRBV11-3 to TRBJ1-1; 9 bases are a match to TRBD1. Germline values: CDR1 SGHNT, CDR2 YENEEA. With 5 bases clipped from V and 3 bases from J, the junction kept 13 bases outside the gene matches. The CDR3 is made up of 17 amino acids. The CDR3, as DNA: TGTGCCAGCAGCCATACCCGGTCTGGGACAGGGTACACTGAAGCTTTCTTT. Translating it yields CASSHTRSGTGYTEAFF.

This chain joins TRBV7-2 and TRBJ1-1; D unclear. The CDR3 contains 15 residues. Deletions cut 1 base from V and 1 base from J, with 10 bases between. CDR1 is SGHTA and CDR2 is FQGNSA in the germline V gene. The CDR3 DNA sequence: TGTGCCAGCAGCTTAGTAGTCGGGTCGAACACTGAAGCTTTCTTT. Amino acid sequence: CASSLVVGSNTEAFF. Full variable domain (remainder filled in from reference TRBV7-2 and TRBJ1-1): GAGVSQSPSNKVTEKGKDVELRCDPISGHTALYWYRQSLGQGLEFLIYFQGNSAPDKSGLPSDRFSAERTGGSVSTLTIQRTQQEDSAVYLCASSLVVGSNTEAFFGQGTRLTVV.

This CDR3 reads CATTQGSGANVLTF. The CDR3 DNA reads TGTGCCACTACGCAGGGCTCTGGGGCCAACGTCCTGACTTTC. The rearrangement uses TRBV6-6 and TRBJ2-6, with D perhaps matching TRBD1 (5 bases). Germline CDR1 and CDR2: MNHNY and SVGAGI (reference sequence). The ends were cut back, 10 bases at V and 0 bases at J, with 10 bases in the middle. This CDR3 is 14 amino acids long.

J is TRBJ1-6 and V is TRBV30; D call uncertain. Per germline, CDR1 GTSNPN and CDR2 SVGIG (reference sequence). The CDR3 has 13 amino acids. Trimming pared 5 bases from V and 0 bases from J, leaving 5 bases between. CDR3 region: CAWHSSYNSPLHF. The DNA of the CDR3 is TGTGCCTGGCACAGCTCCTATAATTCACCCCTCCACTTT.

Written as DNA, the CDR3 is TGTGCCTGGAGCTTGGGGGCGGGGGATGGCTACACCTTC. It encodes CAWSLGAGDGYTF. The gene calls are TRBV30 and TRBJ1-2; a weak D match, TRBD1 (6 bases). Per germline, CDR1 GTSNPN and CDR2 SVGIG (reference sequence). The CDR3 has 13 amino acids. V shed 3 bases and J shed 6 bases, with 14 bases lying between them. The complete variable domain, with remaining parts taken from reference TRBV30 and TRBJ1-2, reads SQTIHQWPATLVQPVGSPLSLECTVEGTSNPNLYWYRQAAGRGLQLLFYSVGIGQISSEVPQNLSASRPQDRQFILSSKKLLLSDSGFYLCAWSLGAGDGYTFGSGTRLTVV.

The rearrangement uses TRBV7-2 and TRBJ2-3; 8 positions match TRBD1. Trimming at V came to 0 bases and at J to 1 base, leaving 6 bases not matched to a gene. This CDR3 region has 17 residues. Germline lookup yields CDR1 SGHTA and CDR2 FQGNSA. CDR3 amino acids: CASSLAPGGAGTDTQYF. The CDR3 region has the DNA TGTGCCAGCAGCTTAGCTCCAGGGGGCGCAGGCACAGATACGCAGTATTTT.

The chain has TRBV4-2 and TRBJ2-3; possibly TRBD2 for D (5 bases). Germline V lookup: CDR1 LGHNA, CDR2 YNFKEQ. This CDR3 is 15 amino acids long. V shed 6 bases and J shed 0 bases, with 13 bases lying between them. The chain's CDR3 is CASRAGISSTDTQYF. Written as DNA, the CDR3 is TGTGCCAGCAGGGCCGGGATTTCGAGCACAGATACGCAGTATTTT.

V usage is TRBV7-2 and J usage is TRBJ2-4, with 11 positions matching TRBD2. CDR1 and CDR2 from the germline V gene are SGHTA and FQGNSA. The CDR3 runs 17 residues. Trimming took 4 bases from V and 3 from J; bases not matched to a gene: 8. The CDR3 loop is CASSSGGLAEYKNIQYF. In DNA form, the CDR3 reads TGTGCCAGCAGCTCCGGGGGACTAGCGGAATACAAAAACATTCAGTACTTC. Full variable domain (remainder filled in from reference TRBV7-2 and TRBJ2-4): GAGVSQSPSNKVTEKGKDVELRCDPISGHTALYWYRQSLGQGLEFLIYFQGNSAPDKSGLPSDRFSAERTGGSVSTLTIQRTQQEDSAVYLCASSSGGLAEYKNIQYFGAGTRLSVL.

This sequence joins TRBV5-1 and TRBJ2-2, with D possibly TRBD1 on 6 matching bases. Germline assignment: CDR1 SGHRS and CDR2 YFSETQ. Trimming pared 2 bases from V and 2 bases from J, leaving 16 bases between. This CDR3 contains 17 residues. CDR3 DNA: TGCGCCAGCAGCTTATACCAGCCAGGGGCCAACACCGGGGAGCTGTTTTTT. Amino acids: CASSLYQPGANTGELFF.

The genes are TRBV5-6 and TRBJ1-1; 8 nucleotides agree with TRBD1. The CDR3 consists of 14 residues. Germline V gene sequence: CDR1 SGHDT, CDR2 YYEEEE. The junction had 5 bases not matched to a gene; V was cut back by 4 bases and J by 3 bases. The CDR3 sequence is CASSAQGAYTEAFF. CDR3 bases: TGTGCCAGCAGCGCGCAGGGGGCATACACTGAAGCTTTCTTT.

This chain uses TRBV4-1 with TRBJ1-1, with D possibly being TRBD1 (6 bases). The CDR3 has 16 residues. Trimming left V 2 bases short and J 3 bases short, with 16 bases between. The germline V gene encodes CDR1 MGHRA and CDR2 YSYEKL. CDR3 in DNA: TGCGCCAGCAGCCAACCGTCCGTCAGGGGTGACACTGAAGCTTTCTTT. It translates to CASSQPSVRGDTEAFF.

V is TRBV5-4 and J is TRBJ2-7; perhaps TRBD1 as D (6 bases). Germline V gene lookup returns CDR1 SGHNT and CDR2 YYREEE (reference sequence). This CDR3 region has 14 residues. Trimming removed 5 bases from V and 0 bases from J, with 12 bases in between. The CDR3 sequence is CASSSQGFSYEQYF. In DNA form, the CDR3 reads TGTGCCAGCAGTTCACAGGGATTCTCCTACGAGCAGTACTTC.

The chain uses TRBV5-1 and TRBJ2-3, with D unclear. The CDR3 has 14 residues. V gave up 0 bases and J gave up 2 bases, with 7 bases separating them. Germline CDR1 and CDR2: SGHRS and YFSETQ. The CDR3 is CASSLGLLTDTQYF. For the CDR3, the DNA is TGCGCCAGCAGCTTGGGACTCCTCACAGATACGCAGTATTTT.

The V gene is TRBV5-4, the J gene TRBJ2-5, with a tentative D call TRBD2 (5 bases). Between the trimmed V and J ends, which lost 4 bases and 4 bases, there was a span of 11 bases. Germline-derived CDR1 and CDR2 are SGHNT and YYREEE (reference sequence). CDR3 size: 13 residues. This CDR3 is CASSRSGGETQYF. DNA for the CDR3: TGTGCCAGCAGCCGGTCCGGAGGAGAGACCCAGTACTTC.

The J gene is TRBJ1-5, the V gene TRBV6-4; no firm D call. Per the germline V gene, CDR1 is MRHNA and CDR2 is SNTAGT. Trimming took 0 bases from V and 6 from J, leaving 3 bases between them. The CDR3 is 12 amino acids. CDR3 amino acids: CASSDSSQPQHF. The DNA for the CDR3 is TGTGCCAGCAGTGACTCTAGTCAGCCCCAGCATTTT.

This chain uses TRBV5-4 with TRBJ1-2, with D tentatively TRBD1 (6 bases). From germline, CDR1 is SGHNT and CDR2 YYREEE (reference sequence). V was shortened by 4 bases and J by 4 bases, with 17 bases between the two germline ends. The CDR3 sequence is 15 residues long. CDR3 nucleotide sequence: TGTGCCAGCAGCCCTAGACAGGACCTCTTCTATGGCTACACCTTC. Translation: CASSPRQDLFYGYTF.

As regards this clone: Distinct nucleotide sequences in the sample also encode this CDR3. This chain joins TRBV15 and TRBJ1-5; a weak D match, TRBD1 (5 bases). The ends were cut back, 0 bases at V and 4 bases at J, with 7 bases in the middle. Germline assignment: CDR1 LNHNV and CDR2 YYDKDF (reference sequence). This CDR3 comprises 14 residues. Here the CDR3 DNA reads TGTGCCACCAGCAGAGATCGGGGGAATCAGCCCCAGCATTTT. Translation: CATSRDRGNQPQHF.

This clone is a singleton in its sample. The chain combines TRBV4-3 with TRBJ2-2; TRBD2 aligns across 11 bases. V trimming: 4 bases; J trimming: 3 bases; junction bases outside the gene matches: 19. Germline CDR1 and CDR2: LGHNA and YSLEER. The CDR3 covers 21 residues. CDR3 coding DNA: TGCGCCAGCAGCCTGCCCTCAGCGACTAGCGGGGAGGAGCGAGACACCGGGGAGCTGTTTTTT. As protein: CASSLPSATSGEERDTGELFF.

J is TRBJ2-3 and V is TRBV6-6, with a tentative D call TRBD2 (5 bases). Trimming left V 6 bases short and J 0 bases short, with 13 bases between. In germline, CDR1 is MNHNY, CDR2 SVGAGI (reference sequence). CDR3 length: 15 residues. For the CDR3, the DNA is TGTGCCAGCAGCCAGGAAGCGGAGAGCACAGATACGCAGTATTTT. Protein product: CASSQEAESTDTQYF.

The gene calls are TRBV5-4 and TRBJ2-1; TRBD2 aligns across 9 bases. The V and J ends lost 2 bases and 5 bases, in that order; junction bases with no gene match: 5. This CDR3 has 15 amino acids. Germline CDR1 is SGHNT and CDR2 is YYREEE (reference sequence). Here the CDR3 reads CASSFSTSGNNEQFF. The CDR3 DNA reads as TGTGCCAGCAGCTTCTCGACTAGCGGCAACAATGAGCAGTTCTTC.

The chain links TRBV7-3 to TRBJ2-3; D is unclear. The CDR3 contains 13 residues. Germline V gives CDR1 SGHTA, CDR2 FQGTGA. The V gene lost 3 bases and the J gene lost 3 bases, with 7 bases spanning the gap. CDR3 loop: CASSFRRTDTQYF. The CDR3 DNA sequence: TGTGCCAGCAGCTTTCGTAGAACAGATACGCAGTATTTT. Supplemented by reference TRBV7-3 and TRBJ2-3, the full variable domain reads GAGVSQTPSNKVTEKGKYVELRCDPISGHTALYWYRQSLGQGPEFLIYFQGTGAADDSGLPNDRFFAVRPEGSVSTLKIQRTERGDSAVYLCASSFRRTDTQYFGPGTRLTVL.

The chain joins TRBV30 to TRBJ1-2, with D perhaps matching TRBD1 (6 bases). The CDR3 contains 14 residues. Germline lookup yields CDR1 GTSNPN and CDR2 SVGIG (reference sequence). V was trimmed by 0 bases and J by 3 bases, leaving 11 bases between them. The CDR3, as DNA: TGTGCCTGGAGTGTCCAGGGGCCGGACTATGGCTACACCTTC. Its translation is CAWSVQGPDYGYTF.

V gene TRBV2 combines with J gene TRBJ2-7, with D perhaps matching TRBD1 (6 bases). The V gene lost 6 bases and the J gene lost 6 bases, with 9 bases spanning the gap. This CDR3 region has 11 residues. Germline CDR1 is SNHLY and CDR2 is FYNNEI. CDR3 loop: CASRQGIEQYF. CDR3 in DNA: TGTGCCAGCAGACAGGGAATCGAGCAGTACTTC.

The CDR3 nucleotides read TGTGCCAGTACCGGGGGACAGGTTAACTATGGCTACACCTTC. Translation gives CASTGGQVNYGYTF. The chain couples TRBV19 to TRBJ1-2; 8 bases match TRBD1. The germline V gene has CDR1 LNHDA and CDR2 SQIVND (reference sequence). This CDR3 has 14 residues. V lost 7 bases and J lost 1; bases outside the gene matches: 5. Full variable domain (rest looked up from reference TRBV19 and TRBJ1-2): DGGITQSPKYLFRKEGQNVTLSCEQNLNHDAMYWYRQDPGQGLRLIYYSQIVNDFQKGDIAEGYSVSREKKESFPLTVTSAQKNPTAFYLCASTGGQVNYGYTFGSGTRLTVV.